Shown below are 30 T cell receptor beta chains from a single sample sequenced in a study of Ad26.COV2.S vaccination and SARS-CoV-2 variants. Sequencing used immunoSEQ multiplex PCR; TCRdb keeps in-frame clones, though not all of them. The top ten clones hold around 2% of a sample with about 400,000 clones, about 89% of them seen once. Sample treatment: roughly 19 received Ad26.COV2.S at low or high dose, single or two shots; about 5 received placebo; per-sample allocation not given. Samples were taken on day 63 after the first vaccine or placebo injection. Sample: peripheral blood, taken in a trial of Ad26.COV2.S vaccine versus placebo. These receptor sequences come from a person between 18 and 65 years old who received the Ad26.COV2.S COVID-19 vaccine or a placebo.

The DNA for the CDR3 is TGTGCCAGCTCACAGAGACAGGGGGCAACTAATGAAAAACTGTTTTTT. This sequence encodes CASSQRQGATNEKLFF. The genes are TRBV18 and TRBJ1-4; 9 bases map to TRBD1. Germline V gene sequence: CDR1 KGHSH, CDR2 LQKENI. The CDR3 loop spans 16 amino acids. The ends lost 4 bases at V and 0 bases at J; junction bases unmatched: 3.

The chain uses TRBV2 and TRBJ1-5; no firm D call. CDR1 and CDR2 (germline): SNHLY, FYNNEI. The germline V and J ends were trimmed by 7 bases and 1 base, with 14 bases remaining between them. The CDR3 has 15 amino acids. The CDR3 loop reads CASTNRGGSNQPQHF. As DNA, the CDR3 is TGTGCCAGCACCAACCGGGGTGGAAGCAATCAGCCCCAGCATTTT.

The rearrangement joins TRBV7-2 to TRBJ2-7; tentatively, D is TRBD2 (5 bases). V was clipped by 2 bases and J by 3 bases, with 11 bases between them. This CDR3 spans 14 amino acids. Germline V gene data show CDR1 as SGHTA and CDR2 as FQGNSA. The CDR3 spells CASSLPGRVYEQYF. The CDR3 DNA reads TGTGCCAGCAGCTTACCGGGGAGAGTCTACGAGCAGTACTTC.

The chain recombines TRBV2 with TRBJ2-1; 7 bases map to TRBD1. The CDR3 loop spans 15 amino acids. CDR1 is SNHLY, CDR2 FYNNEI, per germline. The V and J ends lost 4 bases and 5 bases, in that order; junction bases with no gene match: 8. CDR3 DNA: TGTGCCAGCAGTGTGGAGCAGGGGGAGAACAATGAGCAGTTCTTC. This gives the protein CASSVEQGENNEQFF.

The chain links TRBV5-6 to TRBJ2-3, with 9 bases that match TRBD2. From germline, CDR1 is SGHDT and CDR2 YYEEEE. The CDR3 length is 18 residues. The junction had 14 bases not matched to a gene; V was cut back by 4 bases and J by 2 bases. CDR3 protein: CASSPGVAGVGDTDTQYF. CDR3 in DNA: TGTGCCAGCAGCCCCGGCGTAGCGGGAGTGGGGGACACAGATACGCAGTATTTT.

The V gene is TRBV18, the J gene TRBJ2-7; 9 positions agree with TRBD2. The germline gives CDR1 KGHSH, CDR2 LQKENI. Trimming cost V 4 bases and J 2 bases; bases outside gene matches: 6. The length of the CDR3 is 15 residues. The CDR3 loop reads CASSLELAGPYEQYF. As DNA, the CDR3 is TGTGCCAGCTCACTAGAACTAGCGGGTCCCTACGAGCAGTACTTC.

Worth noting for this clone: This same CDR3 is encoded by further DNA sequences in the sample. As DNA, the CDR3 is TGCGCCAGCAGCTTGGCCCCGGGACAGAACACTGAAGCTTTCTTT. Translated: CASSLAPGQNTEAFF. This sequence joins TRBV5-1 and TRBJ1-1; possible D gene TRBD1, 6 bases. V gave up 0 bases and J gave up 1 base, with 10 bases separating them. The CDR3 is 15 amino acids. Per the germline V gene, CDR1 is SGHRS and CDR2 is YFSETQ. The whole variable domain, filled in from reference TRBV5-1 and TRBJ1-1, reads KAGVTQTPRYLIKTRGQQVTLSCSPISGHRSVSWYQQTPGQGLQFLFEYFSETQRNKGNFPGRFSGRQFSNSRSEMNVSTLELGDSALYLCASSLAPGQNTEAFFGQGTRLTVV.

This chain links TRBV5-7 with TRBJ2-1, with D possibly matching TRBD2 (6 bases). TRBV5-7 is flagged as an ORF with uncertain function. Deletions cut 4 bases from V and 0 bases from J, with 17 bases between. The CDR3 has 17 amino acids. CDR3 region: CASSARVAASSYNEQFF. The CDR3 DNA follows: TGTGCCAGCAGCGCACGAGTAGCGGCTAGCTCCTACAATGAGCAGTTCTTC.

Only one count was recorded for this clone. The chain is built from TRBV28 and TRBJ2-7; either TRBD1 or TRBD2 may fit D (6 bases each). Germline V gene data show CDR1 as MDHEN and CDR2 as SYDVKM. Trimming pared 9 bases from V and 7 bases from J, leaving 19 bases between. The CDR3 has 13 amino acids. CDR3 protein: CASGGGTRFEQYF. In DNA, the CDR3 is TGTGCCAGTGGGGGCGGGACCCGCTTTGAGCAGTACTTC.

The chain is built from TRBV5-1 and TRBJ2-1, with D possibly matching TRBD1 (5 bases). Deletions cut 0 bases from V and 7 bases from J, with 11 bases between. The CDR3 length is 14 residues. The germline CDR1 and CDR2 sequences are SGHRS and YFSETQ. The CDR3 here is CASSLVGPGNEQFF. The DNA of the CDR3 is TGCGCCAGCAGCTTGGTTGGGCCAGGGAATGAGCAGTTCTTC.

This clone came up once. The chain carries TRBV27 and TRBJ1-1; D is unresolved. The ends were cut back, 6 bases at V and 6 bases at J, with 14 bases in the middle. The V gene's germline CDR1 is MNHEY and CDR2 SMNVEV (reference sequence). This CDR3 is 13 amino acids long. The CDR3 protein is CASSPRHNPEAFF. The DNA of the CDR3 is TGTGCCAGCAGCCCCAGACACAATCCTGAAGCTTTCTTT.

This chain links TRBV11-3 with TRBJ2-7; no clear D gene. V shed 2 bases and J shed 1 base, with 18 bases lying between them. CDR1 and CDR2 (germline): SGHNT, YENEEA. CDR3 length: 17 residues. This CDR3 reads CASSLRWRNSISYEQYF. Written as DNA, the CDR3 is TGTGCCAGCAGCTTAAGATGGCGTAACTCGATATCCTACGAGCAGTACTTC.

The gene calls are TRBV7-2 and TRBJ2-7; 10 bases are a match to TRBD2. Germline CDR1 and CDR2: SGHTA and FQGNSA. CDR3 length: 14 residues. V trimming: 5 bases; J trimming: 6 bases; junction bases outside the gene matches: 7. The DNA of the CDR3 is TGTGCCAGCAGCCCGGGACTAGCGATTACCGAGCAGTACTTC. Protein: CASSPGLAITEQYF.

The J gene is TRBJ2-1, the V gene TRBV15, with D tentatively TRBD2 (5 bases). V lost 0 bases and J 12 bases, leaving 12 bases between the germline ends. Per the germline V gene, CDR1 is LNHNV and CDR2 is YYDKDF (reference sequence). The CDR3 extends over 13 amino acids. CDR3 bases: TGTGCCACCAGCAGAGAGAACGAAGAGGGGCAGTTCTTC. Amino acid sequence: CATSRENEEGQFF.

This clone was recorded once. The CDR3 bases are TGTGCCACCAGTGAAGCTCCGGGACAAGATTACAATGAGCAGTTCTTC. Protein: CATSEAPGQDYNEQFF. This sequence joins TRBV24-1 and TRBJ2-1; possibly TRBD1 for D (6 bases). V was pared by 4 bases and J by 4 bases, with 16 bases between. The CDR3 has 16 amino acids. Germline CDR1 reads KGHDR; CDR2 reads SFDVKD.

J is TRBJ2-2 and V is TRBV30, with D perhaps given as TRBD1 or TRBD2 (6 bases each). The CDR3 contains 15 residues. In germline, CDR1 is GTSNPN, CDR2 SVGIG (reference sequence). V was cut by 5 bases and J by 6 bases, with 19 bases left in between. The CDR3 loop reads CAWARGGSSSGELFF. The DNA for the CDR3 is TGTGCCTGGGCACGAGGGGGGAGTAGCTCCGGGGAGCTGTTTTTT.

CDR3 DNA: TGTGCCAGCACTCTAGGGGGCGGCCCGAACACCGGGGAGCTGTTTTTT. Amino acid sequence: CASTLGGGPNTGELFF. The chain joins TRBV28 to TRBJ2-2, with 7 bases fitting TRBD1. Per germline, CDR1 MDHEN and CDR2 SYDVKM. The V segment lost 7 bases and the J segment 0 bases; nucleotides outside the gene matches: 8. The CDR3 contains 16 residues.

The J gene is TRBJ2-1, the V gene TRBV11-3, with D perhaps being TRBD1 or TRBD2 (5 bases each). V gave up 4 bases and J gave up 7 bases, with 11 bases separating them. Germline CDR1 SGHNT, CDR2 YENEEA. The CDR3 is 13 residues long. The CDR3 spells CASSSVWGNEQFF. DNA for the CDR3: TGTGCCAGCAGCTCGGTTTGGGGGAATGAGCAGTTCTTC.

The chain carries TRBV6-4 and TRBJ2-1, with D possibly TRBD2 on 5 matching bases. The length of the CDR3 is 15 residues. CDR1 is MRHNA and CDR2 is SNTAGT in the germline V gene. Trimming took 5 bases from V and 2 from J, leaving 13 bases between them. CDR3 protein: CASSKEGDAYNEQFF. CDR3 DNA sequence: TGTGCCAGCAGTAAAGAGGGAGACGCCTACAATGAGCAGTTCTTC.

V gene TRBV7-6 combines with J gene TRBJ2-3; tentative D call: TRBD1 (5 bases). Germline loops: CDR1 SGHVS, CDR2 FNYEAQ. The CDR3 has 16 residues. The V gene lost 2 bases and the J gene lost 3 bases, with 15 bases spanning the gap. The CDR3 sequence is CASSLMSGKGTDTQYF. Written as DNA, the CDR3 is TGTGCCAGCAGCTTAATGTCAGGGAAGGGGACAGATACGCAGTATTTT. Combining the CDR3 with reference TRBV7-6 and TRBJ2-3 gives the whole variable domain GAGVSQSPRYKVTKRGQDVALRCDPISGHVSLYWYRQALGQGPEFLTYFNYEAQQDKSGLPNDRFSAERPEGSISTLTIQRTEQRDSAMYRCASSLMSGKGTDTQYFGPGTRLTVL.

The V gene is TRBV7-9, the J gene TRBJ2-5, with no clear D. The CDR3 sequence is 15 residues long. Germline CDR1 reads SEHNR; CDR2 reads FQNEAQ (reference sequence). Trimming shortened V by 2 bases and J by 1 base, and 11 bases separated the two germline ends. CDR3 sequence (DNA): TGTGCCAGCAGCTTAACACCGGACCTCCAAGAGACCCAGTACTTC. It yields the protein CASSLTPDLQETQYF. Full variable domain (rest looked up from reference TRBV7-9 and TRBJ2-5): DTGVSQNPRHKITKRGQNVTFRCDPISEHNRLYWYRQTLGQGPEFLTYFQNEAQLEKSRLLSDRFSAERPKGSFSTLEIQRTEQGDSAMYLCASSLTPDLQETQYFGPGTRLLVL.

The chain links TRBV6-6 to TRBJ1-2; 7 bases line up with TRBD1. The CDR3 is 16 amino acids. Unmatched junction bases numbered 6, after V lost 2 bases and J lost 0 bases. Germline CDR1 and CDR2: MNHNY and SVGAGI (reference sequence). This CDR3 reads CASSYPTGTTNYGYTF. Here the CDR3 DNA reads TGTGCCAGCAGTTACCCGACAGGGACTACTAACTATGGCTACACCTTC.

The chain couples TRBV4-1 to TRBJ1-2; maybe TRBD1 (6 bases). Looked up from germline, CDR1 is MGHRA and CDR2 is YSYEKL. This CDR3 region has 15 residues. Trimming left V 4 bases short and J 0 bases short, with 12 bases between. CDR3 region: CASSLGTSANYGYTF. The CDR3 nucleotides read TGCGCCAGCAGCCTGGGGACATCCGCTAACTATGGCTACACCTTC.

CDR3 residues: CAWGTTSNIQYF. CDR3 DNA sequence: TGTGCCTGGGGGACTACTTCCAACATTCAGTACTTC. This chain joins TRBV30 and TRBJ2-4; 7 nucleotides agree with TRBD2. Trimming took 5 bases from V and 7 from J; bases not matched to a gene: 5. Per the germline V gene, CDR1 is GTSNPN and CDR2 is SVGIG (reference sequence). CDR3 size: 12 residues.

V gene TRBV6-1 combines with J gene TRBJ2-7, with D possibly TRBD1 on 6 matching bases. Per the germline V gene, CDR1 is MNHNS and CDR2 is SASEGT. V shed 1 base and J shed 3 bases, with 13 bases lying between them. This CDR3 comprises 15 residues. CDR3 sequence: CASSEEGRGRYEQYF. The CDR3 nucleotides read TGTGCCAGCAGTGAAGAGGGCAGGGGACGCTACGAGCAGTACTTC.

The V gene is TRBV2, the J gene TRBJ1-3; possible D gene TRBD1, 5 bases. Germline CDR1 reads SNHLY; CDR2 reads FYNNEI. The CDR3 runs to 14 residues. Trimming pared 8 bases from V and 6 bases from J, leaving 17 bases between. The CDR3 is CASRNRDHENTIYF. For the CDR3, the DNA is TGTGCCAGCCGAAACCGGGACCACGAAAACACCATATATTTT.

This chain links TRBV30 with TRBJ1-5; the D is unclear. CDR3 length equals 13 residues. CDR1 GTSNPN and CDR2 SVGIG come from the germline V gene (reference sequence). V lost 2 bases, J lost 6 bases, and 11 bases lay in between. The CDR3 DNA is TGTGCCTGGAGTATGGAGGCCCCTCAGCCCCAGCATTTT. Amino acids: CAWSMEAPQPQHF.

The chain employs TRBV7-3 and TRBJ2-2; TRBD2 might be the D (6 bases). V was shortened by 5 bases and J by 7 bases, with 11 bases between the two germline ends. The CDR3 is 13 residues long. Germline CDR1 reads SGHTA; CDR2 reads FQGTGA. The CDR3 region is CASSPGGIGELFF. CDR3 DNA sequence: TGTGCCAGCAGCCCCGGGGGAATCGGGGAGCTGTTTTTT.

The chain has TRBV7-2 and TRBJ1-2; weak D call: TRBD1 (6 bases). The CDR3 length is 13 residues. Germline V CDR1 and CDR2: SGHTA, FQGNSA. Between the trimmed V and J ends, which lost 5 bases and 5 bases, there was a span of 12 bases. DNA for the CDR3: TGTGCCAGCAGCCCACAGGGAGGTTATGGCTACACCTTC. It is translated as CASSPQGGYGYTF. Combining the CDR3 with reference TRBV7-2 and TRBJ1-2 gives the whole variable domain GAGVSQSPSNKVTEKGKDVELRCDPISGHTALYWYRQSLGQGLEFLIYFQGNSAPDKSGLPSDRFSAERTGGSVSTLTIQRTQQEDSAVYLCASSPQGGYGYTFGSGTRLTVV.

This CDR3 reads CASSFTGLANYGYTF. The CDR3 DNA is TGTGCCAGCAGCTTTACAGGGTTAGCTAACTATGGCTACACCTTC. The chain links TRBV5-4 to TRBJ1-2, with TRBD1 as a possible D gene (6 bases). Germline V gene lookup returns CDR1 SGHNT and CDR2 YYREEE (reference sequence). The CDR3 runs to 15 residues. Trimming removed 2 bases from V and 0 bases from J, with 11 bases in between.